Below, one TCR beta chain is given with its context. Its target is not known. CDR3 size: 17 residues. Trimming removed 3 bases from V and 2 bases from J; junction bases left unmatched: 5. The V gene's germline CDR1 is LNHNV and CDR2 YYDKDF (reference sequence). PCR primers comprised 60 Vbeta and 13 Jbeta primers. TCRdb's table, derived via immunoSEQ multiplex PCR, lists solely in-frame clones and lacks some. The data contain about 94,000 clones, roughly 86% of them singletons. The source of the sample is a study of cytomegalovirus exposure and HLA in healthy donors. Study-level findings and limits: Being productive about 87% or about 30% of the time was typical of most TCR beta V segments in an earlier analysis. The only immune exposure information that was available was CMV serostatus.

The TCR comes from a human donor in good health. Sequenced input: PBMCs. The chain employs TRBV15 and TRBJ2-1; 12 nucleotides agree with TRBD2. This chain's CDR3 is CATSSNTSGRPYNEQFF. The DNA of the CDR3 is TGTGCCACCAGCAGTAACACTAGCGGGAGGCCCTACAATGAGCAGTTCTTC.